The clone carrying this T cell receptor beta chain came up a few times. This specimen belongs to a study of early T cells in non-severe SARS-CoV-2 infection. Study details: Chains stayed unpaired after sequencing of bulk RNA from unsorted whole blood.

Individual cDNA molecules received unique molecular identifiers. MiXCR was run by TCRdb on the 5' RACE reads, yielding one entry per CDR3 protein. The sample has nearly 45,000 distinct CDR3 sequences, roughly 11% seen once; the top ten hold 21%. Germline CDR1 and CDR2: SGHRS and YFSETQ. Trimming took off 4 bases at V and 4 bases at J, with 20 bases between the two ends. The CDR3 is 16 residues long. The receptor was isolated from an adult who was a healthcare worker with PCR-confirmed SARS-CoV-2 infection or an uninfected control (not recorded which). Sequencing was done on a sample of whole blood. The V gene is TRBV5-1, the J gene TRBJ1-2; perhaps TRBD1 as D (5 bases). CDR3 sequence (DNA): TGCGCCAGCAGCCCGGAACGGACACATTCAGGCTATGGCTACACCTTC. This codes for CASSPERTHSGYGYTF.